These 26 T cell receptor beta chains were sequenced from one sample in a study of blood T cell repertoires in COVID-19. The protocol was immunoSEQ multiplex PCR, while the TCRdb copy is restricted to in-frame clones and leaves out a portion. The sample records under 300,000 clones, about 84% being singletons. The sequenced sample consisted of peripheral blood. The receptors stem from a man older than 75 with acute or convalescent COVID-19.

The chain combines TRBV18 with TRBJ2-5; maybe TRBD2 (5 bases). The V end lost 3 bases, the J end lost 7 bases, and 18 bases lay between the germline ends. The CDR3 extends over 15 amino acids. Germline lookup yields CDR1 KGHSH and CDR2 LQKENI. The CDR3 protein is CASSPAGSAHRTQYF. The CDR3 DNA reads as TGTGCCAGCTCACCGGCGGGTAGCGCACATAGGACCCAGTACTTC. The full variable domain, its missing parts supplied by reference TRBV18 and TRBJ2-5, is NAGVMQNPRHLVRRRGQEARLRCSPMKGHSHVYWYRQLPEEGLKFMVYLQKENIIDESGMPKERFSAEFPKEGPSILRIQQVVRGDSAAYFCASSPAGSAHRTQYFGPGTRLLVL.

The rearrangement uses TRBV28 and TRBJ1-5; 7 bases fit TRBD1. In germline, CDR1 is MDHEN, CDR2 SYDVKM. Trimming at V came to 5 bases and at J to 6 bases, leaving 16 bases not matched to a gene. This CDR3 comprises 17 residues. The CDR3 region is CASSPLTGGGMGQPQHF. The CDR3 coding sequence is TGTGCCAGCAGTCCCCTCACGGGAGGGGGCATGGGTCAGCCCCAGCATTTT.

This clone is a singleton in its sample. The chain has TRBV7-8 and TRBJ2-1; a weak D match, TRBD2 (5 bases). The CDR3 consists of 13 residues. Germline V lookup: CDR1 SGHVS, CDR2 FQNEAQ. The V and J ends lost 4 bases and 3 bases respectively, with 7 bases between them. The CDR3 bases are TGTGCCAGCAGCTCGGGAATCTACAATGAGCAGTTCTTC. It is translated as CASSSGIYNEQFF.

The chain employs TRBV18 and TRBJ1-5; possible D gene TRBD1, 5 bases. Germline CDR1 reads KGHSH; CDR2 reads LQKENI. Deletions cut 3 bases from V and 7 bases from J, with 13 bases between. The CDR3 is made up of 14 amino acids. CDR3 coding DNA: TGTGCCAGCTCACCCGGGGGGGGTGGACAGCCCCAGCATTTT. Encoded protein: CASSPGGGGQPQHF.

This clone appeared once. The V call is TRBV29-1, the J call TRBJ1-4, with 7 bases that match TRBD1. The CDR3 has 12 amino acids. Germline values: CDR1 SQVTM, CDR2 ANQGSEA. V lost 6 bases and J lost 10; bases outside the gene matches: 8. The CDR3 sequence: CSVADRVGKLFF. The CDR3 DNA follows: TGCAGCGTCGCCGACAGGGTGGGAAAACTGTTTTTT.

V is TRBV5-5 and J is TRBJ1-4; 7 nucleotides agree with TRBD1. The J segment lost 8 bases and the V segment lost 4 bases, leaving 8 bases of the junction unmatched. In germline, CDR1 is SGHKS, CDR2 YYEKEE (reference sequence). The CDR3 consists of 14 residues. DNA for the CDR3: TGTGCCAGCAGCACCGGGACAGTACGGGAAAAACTGTTTTTT. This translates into CASSTGTVREKLFF.

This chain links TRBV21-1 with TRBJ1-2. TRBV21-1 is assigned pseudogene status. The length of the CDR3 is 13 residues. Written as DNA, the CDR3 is TGTGCCAGCGTGCGGGGGCAGGGCTATGGCTACACCTTC. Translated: CASVRGQGYGYTF.

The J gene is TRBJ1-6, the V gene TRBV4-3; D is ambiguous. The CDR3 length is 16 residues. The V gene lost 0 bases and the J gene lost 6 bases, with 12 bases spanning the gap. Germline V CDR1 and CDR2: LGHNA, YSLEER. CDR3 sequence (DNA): TGCGCCAGCAGCCAAGACGGCAGACTCTTTAATTCACCCCTCCACTTT. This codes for CASSQDGRLFNSPLHF.

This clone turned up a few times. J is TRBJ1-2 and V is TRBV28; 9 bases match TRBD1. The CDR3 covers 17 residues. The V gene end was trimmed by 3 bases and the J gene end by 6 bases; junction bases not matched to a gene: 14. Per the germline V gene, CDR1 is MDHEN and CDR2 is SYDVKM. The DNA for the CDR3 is TGTGCCAGCAGTTTCCGTCGGGACAGGGTCGGGAGAGATGGCTACACCTTC. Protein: CASSFRRDRVGRDGYTF.

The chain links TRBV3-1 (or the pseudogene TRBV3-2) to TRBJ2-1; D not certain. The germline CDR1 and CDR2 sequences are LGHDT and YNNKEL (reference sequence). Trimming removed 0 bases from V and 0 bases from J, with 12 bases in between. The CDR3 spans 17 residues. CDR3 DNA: TGTGCCAGCAGCCAAGATCGGGTAACCGGCTCCTACAATGAGCAGTTCTTC. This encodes CASSQDRVTGSYNEQFF.

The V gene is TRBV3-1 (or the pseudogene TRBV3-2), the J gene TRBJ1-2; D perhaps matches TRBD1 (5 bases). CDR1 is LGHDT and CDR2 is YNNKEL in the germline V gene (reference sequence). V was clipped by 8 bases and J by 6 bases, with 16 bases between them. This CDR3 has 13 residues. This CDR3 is CASQPGGRDGYTF. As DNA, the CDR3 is TGTGCCAGCCAGCCCGGGGGGAGGGATGGCTACACCTTC.

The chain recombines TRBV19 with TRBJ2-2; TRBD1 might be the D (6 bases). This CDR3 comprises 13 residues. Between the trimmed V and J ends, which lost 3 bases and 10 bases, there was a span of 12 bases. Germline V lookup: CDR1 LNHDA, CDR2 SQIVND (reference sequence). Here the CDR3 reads CASSMAGAVELFF. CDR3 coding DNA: TGTGCCAGTAGTATGGCAGGGGCGGTGGAGCTGTTTTTT.

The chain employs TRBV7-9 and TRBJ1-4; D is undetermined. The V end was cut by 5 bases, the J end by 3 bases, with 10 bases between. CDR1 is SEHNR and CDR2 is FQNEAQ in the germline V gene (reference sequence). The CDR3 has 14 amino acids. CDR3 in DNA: TGTGCCAGCAGCAGAGGGTTGTCTAATGAAAAACTGTTTTTT. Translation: CASSRGLSNEKLFF.

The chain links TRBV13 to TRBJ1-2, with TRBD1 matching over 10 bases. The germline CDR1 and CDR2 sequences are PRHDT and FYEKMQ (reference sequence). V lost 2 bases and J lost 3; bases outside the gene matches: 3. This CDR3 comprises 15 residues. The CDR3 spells CASSLRTGGDYGYTF. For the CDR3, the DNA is TGTGCCAGCAGCTTACGGACAGGGGGTGACTATGGCTACACCTTC.

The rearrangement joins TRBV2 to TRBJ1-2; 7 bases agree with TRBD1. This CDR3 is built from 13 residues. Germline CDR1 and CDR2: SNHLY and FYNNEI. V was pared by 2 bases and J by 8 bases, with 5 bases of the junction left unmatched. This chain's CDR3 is CASSENRGFGYTF. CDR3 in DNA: TGTGCCAGCAGTGAAAACAGGGGATTCGGCTACACCTTC.

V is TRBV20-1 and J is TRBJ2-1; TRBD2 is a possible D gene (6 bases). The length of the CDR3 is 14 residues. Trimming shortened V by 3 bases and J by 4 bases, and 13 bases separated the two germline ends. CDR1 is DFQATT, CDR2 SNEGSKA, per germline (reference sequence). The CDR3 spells CSASDPGGYNEQFF. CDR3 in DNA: TGCAGTGCTAGTGACCCCGGGGGATACAATGAGCAGTTCTTC.

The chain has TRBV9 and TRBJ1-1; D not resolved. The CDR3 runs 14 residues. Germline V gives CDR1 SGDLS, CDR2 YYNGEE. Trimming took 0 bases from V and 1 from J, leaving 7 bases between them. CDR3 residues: CASSVGGWNTEAFF. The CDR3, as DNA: TGTGCCAGCAGCGTAGGAGGTTGGAACACTGAAGCTTTCTTT.

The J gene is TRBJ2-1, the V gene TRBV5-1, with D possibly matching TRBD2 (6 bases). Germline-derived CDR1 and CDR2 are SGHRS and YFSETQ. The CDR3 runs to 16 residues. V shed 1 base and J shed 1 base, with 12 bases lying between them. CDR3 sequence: CASSLFGGASYNEQFF. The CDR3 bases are TGCGCCAGCAGCTTGTTTGGAGGGGCATCCTACAATGAGCAGTTCTTC.

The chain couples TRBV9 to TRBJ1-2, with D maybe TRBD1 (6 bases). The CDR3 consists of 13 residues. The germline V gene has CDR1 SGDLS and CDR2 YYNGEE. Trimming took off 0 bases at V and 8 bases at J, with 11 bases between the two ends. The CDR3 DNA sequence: TGTGCCAGCAGCGTAGGGGGGCACGGGGGCTACACCTTC. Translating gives CASSVGGHGGYTF. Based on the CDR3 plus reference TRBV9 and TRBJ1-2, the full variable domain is DSGVTQTPKHLITATGQRVTLRCSPRSGDLSVYWYQQSLDQGLQFLIQYYNGEERAKGNILERFSAQQFPDLHSELNLSSLELGDSALYFCASSVGGHGGYTFGSGTRLTVV.

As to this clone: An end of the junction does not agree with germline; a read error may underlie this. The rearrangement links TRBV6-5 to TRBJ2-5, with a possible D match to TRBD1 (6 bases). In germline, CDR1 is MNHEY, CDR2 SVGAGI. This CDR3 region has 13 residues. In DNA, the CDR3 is TGTGCCAGCAGTATACAGGGACAAGGGACCCAGTACTTC. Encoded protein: CASSIQGQGTQYF.

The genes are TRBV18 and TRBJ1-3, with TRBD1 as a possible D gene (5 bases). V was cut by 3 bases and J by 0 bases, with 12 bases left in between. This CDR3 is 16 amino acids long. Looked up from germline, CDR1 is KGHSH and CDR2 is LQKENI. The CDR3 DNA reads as TGTGCCAGCTCACCCTCGGGGGTGAGCTCTGGAAACACCATATATTTT. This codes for CASSPSGVSSGNTIYF.

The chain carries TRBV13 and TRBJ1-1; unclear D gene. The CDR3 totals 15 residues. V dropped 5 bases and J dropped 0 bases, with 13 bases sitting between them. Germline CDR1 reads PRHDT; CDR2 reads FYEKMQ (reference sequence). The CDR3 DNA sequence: TGTGCCAGCAGCACCAGGATGGCCGTGAACACTGAAGCTTTCTTT. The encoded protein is CASSTRMAVNTEAFF.

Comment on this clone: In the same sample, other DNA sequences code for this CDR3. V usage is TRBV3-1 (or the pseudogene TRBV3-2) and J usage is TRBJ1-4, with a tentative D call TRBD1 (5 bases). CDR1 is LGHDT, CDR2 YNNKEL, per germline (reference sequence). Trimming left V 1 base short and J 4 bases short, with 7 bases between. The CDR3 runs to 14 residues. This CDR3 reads CASSQGQINEKLFF. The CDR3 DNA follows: TGTGCCAGCAGCCAAGGACAGATTAATGAAAAACTGTTTTTT.

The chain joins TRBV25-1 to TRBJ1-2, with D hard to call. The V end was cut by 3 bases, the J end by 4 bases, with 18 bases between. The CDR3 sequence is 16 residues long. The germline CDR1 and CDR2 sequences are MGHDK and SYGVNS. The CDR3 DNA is TGTGCCAGCAGTGAGTTGGGGAGTTCTATCCCCTATGGCTACACCTTC. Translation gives CASSELGSSIPYGYTF.

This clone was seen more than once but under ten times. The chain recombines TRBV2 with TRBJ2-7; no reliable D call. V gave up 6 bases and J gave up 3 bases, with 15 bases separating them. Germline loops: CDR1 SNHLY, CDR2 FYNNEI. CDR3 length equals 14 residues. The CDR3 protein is CASSPGAVYYEQYF. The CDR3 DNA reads TGTGCCAGCAGCCCCGGCGCGGTTTACTACGAGCAGTACTTC.

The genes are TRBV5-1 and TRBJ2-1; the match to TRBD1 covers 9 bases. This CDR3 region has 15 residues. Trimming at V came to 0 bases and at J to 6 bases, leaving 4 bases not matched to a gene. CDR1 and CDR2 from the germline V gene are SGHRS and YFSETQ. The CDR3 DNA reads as TGCGCCAGCAGCTTGGCCCTGGGACAGGGCAATGAGCAGTTCTTC. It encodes CASSLALGQGNEQFF.